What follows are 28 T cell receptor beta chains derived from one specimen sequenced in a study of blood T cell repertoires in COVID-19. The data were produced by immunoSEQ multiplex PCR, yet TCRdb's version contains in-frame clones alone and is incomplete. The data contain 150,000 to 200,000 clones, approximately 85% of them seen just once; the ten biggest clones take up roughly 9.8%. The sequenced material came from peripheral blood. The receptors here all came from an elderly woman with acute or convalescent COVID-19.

The chain's CDR3 is CASSLRRDTEAFF. The CDR3 nucleotides are TGTGCCAGCAGCTTACGCAGGGACACTGAAGCTTTCTTT. This chain links TRBV7-3 with TRBJ1-1; D is possibly TRBD1 (5 bases). Germline assignment: CDR1 SGHTA and CDR2 FQGTGA. The length of the CDR3 is 13 residues. Trimming left V 2 bases short and J 3 bases short, with 7 bases between. Full variable domain (rest looked up from reference TRBV7-3 and TRBJ1-1): GAGVSQTPSNKVTEKGKYVELRCDPISGHTALYWYRQSLGQGPEFLIYFQGTGAADDSGLPNDRFFAVRPEGSVSTLKIQRTERGDSAVYLCASSLRRDTEAFFGQGTRLTVV.

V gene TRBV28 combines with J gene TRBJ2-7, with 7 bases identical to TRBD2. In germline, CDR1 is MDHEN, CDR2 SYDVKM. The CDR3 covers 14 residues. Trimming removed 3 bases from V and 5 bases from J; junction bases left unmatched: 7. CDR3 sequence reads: CASSFSAGEHEQYF. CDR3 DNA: TGTGCCAGCAGTTTTTCGGCGGGAGAACACGAGCAGTACTTC.

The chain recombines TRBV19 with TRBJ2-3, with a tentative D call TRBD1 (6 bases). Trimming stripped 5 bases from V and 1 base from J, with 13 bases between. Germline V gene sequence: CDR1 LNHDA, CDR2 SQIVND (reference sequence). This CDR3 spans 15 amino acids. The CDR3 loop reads CASSSQRQGTDTQYF. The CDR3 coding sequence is TGTGCCAGTAGTTCCCAAAGACAGGGCACAGATACGCAGTATTTT. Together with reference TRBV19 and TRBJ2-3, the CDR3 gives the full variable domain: DGGITQSPKYLFRKEGQNVTLSCEQNLNHDAMYWYRQDPGQGLRLIYYSQIVNDFQKGDIAEGYSVSREKKESFPLTVTSAQKNPTAFYLCASSSQRQGTDTQYFGPGTRLTVL.

The CDR3 sequence is CASSITGGYNQPQHF. The DNA for the CDR3 is TGTGCCAGTAGTATAACCGGAGGCTACAATCAGCCCCAGCATTTT. The chain uses TRBV19 and TRBJ1-5; no definite D call. V lost 2 bases, J lost 3 bases, and 11 bases lay in between. In germline, CDR1 is LNHDA, CDR2 SQIVND (reference sequence). This CDR3 has 15 residues. Together with reference TRBV19 and TRBJ1-5, the CDR3 gives the full variable domain: DGGITQSPKYLFRKEGQNVTLSCEQNLNHDAMYWYRQDPGQGLRLIYYSQIVNDFQKGDIAEGYSVSREKKESFPLTVTSAQKNPTAFYLCASSITGGYNQPQHFGDGTRLSIL.

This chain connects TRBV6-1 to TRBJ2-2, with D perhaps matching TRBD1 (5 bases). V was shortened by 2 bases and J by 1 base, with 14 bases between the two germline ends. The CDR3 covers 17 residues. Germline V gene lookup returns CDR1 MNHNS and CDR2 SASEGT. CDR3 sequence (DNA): TGTGCCAGCAGTGAACCCTTCTTGACAGAGAACACCGGGGAGCTGTTTTTT. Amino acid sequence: CASSEPFLTENTGELFF.

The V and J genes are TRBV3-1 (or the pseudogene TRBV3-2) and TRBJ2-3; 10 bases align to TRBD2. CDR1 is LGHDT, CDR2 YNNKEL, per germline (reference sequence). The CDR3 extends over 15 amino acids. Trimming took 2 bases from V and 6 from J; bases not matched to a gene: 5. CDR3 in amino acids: CASSQPAGGLDTQYF. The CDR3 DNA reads TGTGCCAGCAGCCAACCAGCGGGGGGGCTGGATACGCAGTATTTT.

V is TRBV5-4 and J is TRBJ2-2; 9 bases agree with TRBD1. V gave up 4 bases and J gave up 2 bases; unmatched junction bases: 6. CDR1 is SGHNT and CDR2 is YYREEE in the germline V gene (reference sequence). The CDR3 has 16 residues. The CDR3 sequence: CASSPGQGRNTGELFF. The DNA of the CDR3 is TGTGCCAGCAGCCCCGGACAGGGGCGAAACACCGGGGAGCTGTTTTTT. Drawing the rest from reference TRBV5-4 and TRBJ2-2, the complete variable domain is ETGVTQSPTHLIKTRGQQVTLRCSSQSGHNTVSWYQQALGQGPQFIFQYYREEENGRGNFPPRFSGLQFPNYSSELNVNALELDDSALYLCASSPGQGRNTGELFFGEGSRLTVL.

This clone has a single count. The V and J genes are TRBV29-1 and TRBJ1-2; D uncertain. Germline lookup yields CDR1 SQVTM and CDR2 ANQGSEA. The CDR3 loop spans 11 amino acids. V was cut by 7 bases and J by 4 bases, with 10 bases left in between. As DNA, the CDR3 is TGCAGCGCTCCGGGTCTCTATGGCTACACCTTC. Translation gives CSAPGLYGYTF.

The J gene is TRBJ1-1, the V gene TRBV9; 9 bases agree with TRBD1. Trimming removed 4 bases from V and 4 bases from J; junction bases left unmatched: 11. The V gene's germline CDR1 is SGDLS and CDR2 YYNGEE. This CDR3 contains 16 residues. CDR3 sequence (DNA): TGTGCCAGCAGCCTAACTGGAGGACAGGGGTCCACTGAAGCTTTCTTT. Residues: CASSLTGGQGSTEAFF.

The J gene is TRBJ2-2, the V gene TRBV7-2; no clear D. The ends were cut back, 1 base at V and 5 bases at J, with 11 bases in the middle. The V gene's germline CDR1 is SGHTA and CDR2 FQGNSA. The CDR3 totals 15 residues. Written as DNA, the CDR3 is TGTGCCAGCAGCTTAGTGGGCAGAACTACCGGGGAGCTGTTTTTT. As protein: CASSLVGRTTGELFF. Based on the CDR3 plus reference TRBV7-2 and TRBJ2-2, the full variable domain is GAGVSQSPSNKVTEKGKDVELRCDPISGHTALYWYRQSLGQGLEFLIYFQGNSAPDKSGLPSDRFSAERTGGSVSTLTIQRTQQEDSAVYLCASSLVGRTTGELFFGEGSRLTVL.

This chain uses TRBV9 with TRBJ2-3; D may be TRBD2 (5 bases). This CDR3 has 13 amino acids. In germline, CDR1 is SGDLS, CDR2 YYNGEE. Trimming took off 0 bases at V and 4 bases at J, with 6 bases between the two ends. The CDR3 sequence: CASSVGESDTQYF. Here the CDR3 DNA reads TGTGCCAGCAGCGTAGGGGAGTCAGATACGCAGTATTTT.

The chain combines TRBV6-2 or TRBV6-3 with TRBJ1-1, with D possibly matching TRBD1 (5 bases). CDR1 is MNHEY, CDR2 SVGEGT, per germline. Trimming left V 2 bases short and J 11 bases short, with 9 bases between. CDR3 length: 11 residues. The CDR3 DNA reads TGTGCCAGCAGTTACACGACAGTTGCTTTCTTT. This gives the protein CASSYTTVAFF.

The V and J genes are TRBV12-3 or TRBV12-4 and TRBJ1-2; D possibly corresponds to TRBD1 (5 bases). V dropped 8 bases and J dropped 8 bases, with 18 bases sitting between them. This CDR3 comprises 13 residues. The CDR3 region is CASRPAAGRGYTF. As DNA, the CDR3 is TGTGCCAGCCGCCCGGCGGCAGGGCGGGGCTACACCTTC.

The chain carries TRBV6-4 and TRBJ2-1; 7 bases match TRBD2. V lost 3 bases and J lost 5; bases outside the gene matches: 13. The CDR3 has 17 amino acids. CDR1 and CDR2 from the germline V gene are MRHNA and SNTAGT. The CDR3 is CASSETTRLAAHNEQFF. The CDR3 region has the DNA TGTGCCAGCAGTGAGACTACTAGGCTAGCGGCCCACAATGAGCAGTTCTTC.

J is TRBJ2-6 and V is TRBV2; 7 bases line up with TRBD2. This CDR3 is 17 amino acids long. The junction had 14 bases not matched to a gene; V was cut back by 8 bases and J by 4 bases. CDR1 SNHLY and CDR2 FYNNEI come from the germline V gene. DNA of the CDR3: TGTGCCAGCGTCGGTCGGGAGGTCTTTGGAGGGGCCAACGTCCTGACTTTC. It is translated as CASVGREVFGGANVLTF.

In nucleotides, the CDR3 is TGTGCCAGCAGTTTAGTGGGGAGAACGAACACTGAAGCTTTCTTT. Translating gives CASSLVGRTNTEAFF. The chain recombines TRBV27 with TRBJ1-1; D gene uncertain. Trimming stripped 2 bases from V and 1 base from J, with 11 bases between. Germline CDR1 is MNHEY and CDR2 is SMNVEV (reference sequence). This CDR3 spans 15 amino acids.

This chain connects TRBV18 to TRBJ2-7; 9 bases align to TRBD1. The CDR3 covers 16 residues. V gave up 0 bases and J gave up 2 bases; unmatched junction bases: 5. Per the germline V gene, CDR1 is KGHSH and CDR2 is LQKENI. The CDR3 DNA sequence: TGTGCCAGCTCACCACCTCCCGGGACAGGGACCTACGAGCAGTACTTC. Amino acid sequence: CASSPPPGTGTYEQYF. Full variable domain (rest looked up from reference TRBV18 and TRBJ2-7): NAGVMQNPRHLVRRRGQEARLRCSPMKGHSHVYWYRQLPEEGLKFMVYLQKENIIDESGMPKERFSAEFPKEGPSILRIQQVVRGDSAAYFCASSPPPGTGTYEQYFGPGTRLTVT.

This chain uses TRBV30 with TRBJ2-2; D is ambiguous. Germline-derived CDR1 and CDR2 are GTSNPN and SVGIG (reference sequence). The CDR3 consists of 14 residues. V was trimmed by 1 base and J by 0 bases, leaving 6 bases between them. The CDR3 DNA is TGTGCCTGGAGTGAGCTCACGAACACCGGGGAGCTGTTTTTT. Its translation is CAWSELTNTGELFF.

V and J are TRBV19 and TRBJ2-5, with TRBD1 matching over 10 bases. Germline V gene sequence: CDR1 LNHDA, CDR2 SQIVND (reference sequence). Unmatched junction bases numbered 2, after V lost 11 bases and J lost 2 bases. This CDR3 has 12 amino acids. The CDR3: CAVGQGQETQYF. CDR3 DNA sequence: TGTGCCGTGGGACAGGGGCAAGAGACCCAGTACTTC.

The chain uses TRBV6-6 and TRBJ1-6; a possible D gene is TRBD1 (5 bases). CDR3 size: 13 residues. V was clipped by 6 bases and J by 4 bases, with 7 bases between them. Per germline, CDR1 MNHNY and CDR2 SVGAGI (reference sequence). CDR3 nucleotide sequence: TGTGCCAGCAGGGGGGGGTATAATTCACCCCTCCACTTT. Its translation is CASRGGYNSPLHF.

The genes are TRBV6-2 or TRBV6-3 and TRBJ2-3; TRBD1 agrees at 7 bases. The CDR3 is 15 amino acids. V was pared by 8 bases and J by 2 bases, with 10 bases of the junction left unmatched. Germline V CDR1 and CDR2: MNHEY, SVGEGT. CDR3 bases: TGTGCCAGCCGCCACAGGGGCTACGCCACAGATACGCAGTATTTT. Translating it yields CASRHRGYATDTQYF.

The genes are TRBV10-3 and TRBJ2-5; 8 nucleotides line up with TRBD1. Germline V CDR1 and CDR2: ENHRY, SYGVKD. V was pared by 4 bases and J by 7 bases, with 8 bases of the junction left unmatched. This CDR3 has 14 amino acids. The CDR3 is CAISGDRPGGTQYF. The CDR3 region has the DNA TGTGCCATCAGTGGGGACAGGCCCGGAGGGACCCAGTACTTC.

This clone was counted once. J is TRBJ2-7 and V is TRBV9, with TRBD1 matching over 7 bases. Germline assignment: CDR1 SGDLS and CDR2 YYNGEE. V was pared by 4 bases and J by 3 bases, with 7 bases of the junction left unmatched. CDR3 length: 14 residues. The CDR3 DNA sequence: TGTGCCAGCAGCCCCACGGGACAGTTCTACGAGCAGTACTTC. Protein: CASSPTGQFYEQYF.

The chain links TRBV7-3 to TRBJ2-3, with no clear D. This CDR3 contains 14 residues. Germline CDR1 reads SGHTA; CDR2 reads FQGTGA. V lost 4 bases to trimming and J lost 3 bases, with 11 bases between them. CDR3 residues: CASSSLSATDTQYF. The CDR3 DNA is TGTGCCAGCAGCTCTCTCAGTGCTACAGATACGCAGTATTTT.

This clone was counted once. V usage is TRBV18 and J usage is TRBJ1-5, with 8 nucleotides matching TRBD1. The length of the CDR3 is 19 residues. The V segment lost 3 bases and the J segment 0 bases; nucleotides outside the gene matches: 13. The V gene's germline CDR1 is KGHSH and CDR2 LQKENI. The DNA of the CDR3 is TGTGCCAGCTCACCGGTTTCAAATCGGGGGACAGGTAGCAATCAGCCCCAGCATTTT. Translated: CASSPVSNRGTGSNQPQHF.

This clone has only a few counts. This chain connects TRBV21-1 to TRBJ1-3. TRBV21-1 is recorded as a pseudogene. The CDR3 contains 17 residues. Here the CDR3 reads CASTQARERYSGNTIYF. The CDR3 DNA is TGTGCCAGCACCCAAGCGAGAGAAAGATACTCTGGAAACACCATATATTTT.

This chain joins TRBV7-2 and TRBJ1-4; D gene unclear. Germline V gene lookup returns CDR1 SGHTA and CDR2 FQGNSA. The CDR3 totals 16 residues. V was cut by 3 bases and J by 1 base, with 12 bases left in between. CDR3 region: CASSLGRVGTNEKLFF. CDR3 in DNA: TGTGCCAGCAGCTTGGGGAGGGTCGGAACTAATGAAAAACTGTTTTTT. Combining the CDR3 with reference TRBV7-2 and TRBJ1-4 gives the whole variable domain GAGVSQSPSNKVTEKGKDVELRCDPISGHTALYWYRQSLGQGLEFLIYFQGNSAPDKSGLPSDRFSAERTGGSVSTLTIQRTQQEDSAVYLCASSLGRVGTNEKLFFGSGTQLSVL.

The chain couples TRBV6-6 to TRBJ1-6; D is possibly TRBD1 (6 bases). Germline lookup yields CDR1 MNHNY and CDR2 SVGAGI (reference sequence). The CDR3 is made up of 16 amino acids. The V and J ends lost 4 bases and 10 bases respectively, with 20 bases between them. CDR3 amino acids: CASSWGGGESRSPLHF. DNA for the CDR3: TGTGCCAGCAGTTGGGGAGGGGGTGAGTCTAGATCACCCCTCCACTTT.